The 23 T cell receptor beta chains given below trace back to one sample, sequenced in a study of OX40 agonist ivuxolimab in advanced cancers. Sequenced by immunoSEQ multiplex PCR; TCRdb stores in-frame clones only, minus some. The profile shows around 64,000 clones, 80% to 95% of them singletons. Source: CD4+ or CD8+ T cells sorted from blood, taken in a trial of the OX40 agonist ivuxolimab. These receptors were taken from an adult with an advanced solid tumor such as melanoma, head and neck, liver or kidney cancer.

The chain couples TRBV19 to TRBJ1-1; D not resolved. V was clipped by 1 base and J by 9 bases, with 9 bases between them. The CDR3 extends over 12 amino acids. In germline, CDR1 is LNHDA, CDR2 SQIVND (reference sequence). This CDR3 reads CASSIGLPQAFF. As DNA, the CDR3 is TGTGCCAGTAGTATAGGGCTGCCACAAGCTTTCTTT.

This chain joins TRBV29-1 and TRBJ2-7; TRBD1 matches at 7 bases. There are 14 residues in the CDR3. Looked up from germline, CDR1 is SQVTM and CDR2 is ANQGSEA. V dropped 6 bases and J dropped 2; count of bases not matched to a gene: 10. CDR3 DNA: TGCAGCGTCGAGGAGGACAGGATGGCCTACGAGCAGTACTTC. Its protein product is CSVEEDRMAYEQYF.

This clone was counted only a few times. The rearrangement joins TRBV7-9 to TRBJ1-1, with D perhaps TRBD1 (5 bases). The CDR3 totals 14 residues. Germline V lookup: CDR1 SEHNR, CDR2 FQNEAQ (reference sequence). The V end lost 3 bases, the J end lost 5 bases, and 13 bases lay between the germline ends. The CDR3 loop is CASSLPLGGTEAFF. DNA of the CDR3: TGTGCCAGCAGCTTGCCCCTCGGGGGAACTGAAGCTTTCTTT. Full variable domain (remainder filled in from reference TRBV7-9 and TRBJ1-1): DTGVSQNPRHKITKRGQNVTFRCDPISEHNRLYWYRQTLGQGPEFLTYFQNEAQLEKSRLLSDRFSAERPKGSFSTLEIQRTEQGDSAMYLCASSLPLGGTEAFFGQGTRLTVV.

This clone occurred once. J is TRBJ1-4 and V is TRBV5-5; D is unclear. V was shortened by 0 bases and J by 11 bases, with 17 bases between the two germline ends. Per the germline V gene, CDR1 is SGHKS and CDR2 is YYEKEE (reference sequence). The CDR3 extends over 15 amino acids. The CDR3 bases are TGTGCCAGCAGCTTGGGCCCCCCCGGGAGCCCGAAACTGTTTTTT. It translates to CASSLGPPGSPKLFF.

The CDR3 protein is CASSKTGEGIRETQYF. CDR3 DNA sequence: TGTGCCAGCAGTAAAACAGGGGAGGGCATTAGAGAGACCCAGTACTTC. The chain uses TRBV13 and TRBJ2-5; the D gene could be TRBD1 or TRBD2 (7 bases each). CDR3 length: 16 amino acids. The ends were cut back, 6 bases at V and 4 bases at J, with 21 bases in the middle. Germline V gene data show CDR1 as PRHDT and CDR2 as FYEKMQ (reference sequence).

V and J are TRBV2 and TRBJ2-5; a possible D gene is TRBD1 (5 bases). Germline V gene sequence: CDR1 SNHLY, CDR2 FYNNEI. CDR3 length: 12 amino acids. V lost 8 bases, J lost 4 bases, and 11 bases lay in between. CDR3 protein: CASVRAGETQYF. CDR3 bases: TGTGCCAGCGTCAGGGCAGGAGAGACCCAGTACTTC. Variable domain in full (rest from reference TRBV2 and TRBJ2-5): EPEVTQTPSHQVTQMGQEVILRCVPISNHLYFYWYRQILGQKVEFLVSFYNNEISEKSEIFDDQFSVERPDGSNFTLKIRSTKLEDSAMYFCASVRAGETQYFGPGTRLLVL.

The chain combines TRBV11-2 with TRBJ2-7; D is undetermined. CDR3 length: 13 amino acids. V lost 5 bases to trimming and J lost 6 bases, with 14 bases between them. Germline values: CDR1 SGHAT, CDR2 FQNNGV. CDR3 in DNA: TGTGCCAGCAGCCATCAGATCAGAGGCGAGCAGTACTTC. It is translated as CASSHQIRGEQYF.

This clone was counted between two and nine times. The chain carries TRBV5-6 and TRBJ2-6; 7 bases are shared with TRBD1. CDR3 length: 15 residues. Trimming took 1 base from V and 2 from J; bases not matched to a gene: 0. Per germline, CDR1 SGHDT and CDR2 YYEEEE. The CDR3 loop reads CASSLTGAGANVLTF. CDR3 sequence (DNA): TGTGCCAGCAGCTTGACAGGGGCTGGGGCCAACGTCCTGACTTTC.

This rearrangement joins TRBV7-9 to TRBJ1-5; the D gene is possibly TRBD1 (5 bases). Looked up from germline, CDR1 is SEHNR and CDR2 is FQNEAQ (reference sequence). V was clipped by 5 bases and J by 3 bases, with 11 bases between them. The CDR3 has 14 amino acids. CDR3 sequence (DNA): TGTGCCAGCAGCCTGGGGGATGCCAATCAGCCCCAGCATTTT. Protein sequence: CASSLGDANQPQHF.

J is TRBJ2-2 and V is TRBV4-1; D perhaps matches TRBD1 (7 bases). The V end lost 3 bases, the J end lost 7 bases, and 15 bases lay between the germline ends. This CDR3 is 15 amino acids long. Germline V CDR1 and CDR2: MGHRA, YSYEKL. As DNA, the CDR3 is TGCGCCAGCAGCCAGTCAGGGGGGACTCGCGGGGAGCTGTTTTTT. The encoded protein is CASSQSGGTRGELFF.

In its sample, this clone was seen once. The V gene is TRBV4-2, the J gene TRBJ1-6, with TRBD1 as a possible D gene (5 bases). Germline V gives CDR1 LGHNA, CDR2 YNFKEQ. Trimming took 4 bases from V and 10 from J, leaving 17 bases between them. CDR3 length equals 15 residues. The CDR3 DNA sequence: TGTGCCAGCAGCCCCCTTAGTCAGGGAGGCTCACCCCTCCACTTT. This gives the protein CASSPLSQGGSPLHF.

This clone has only one observation. The V gene is TRBV19, the J gene TRBJ1-1; D not resolved. Germline-derived CDR1 and CDR2 are LNHDA and SQIVND (reference sequence). The CDR3 totals 15 residues. V was clipped by 3 bases and J by 5 bases, with 16 bases between them. The CDR3 DNA follows: TGTGCCAGTAGTATGGGAGGTCAGCCTGGAACTGAAGCTTTCTTT. It specifies CASSMGGQPGTEAFF.

V and J are TRBV9 and TRBJ2-7, with D perhaps given as TRBD1 or TRBD2 (6 bases each). Germline assignment: CDR1 SGDLS and CDR2 YYNGEE. This CDR3 contains 12 residues. Trimming pared 4 bases from V and 6 bases from J, leaving 11 bases between. The CDR3 region has the DNA TGTGCCAGCAGCCCCACGGGGGCCGAGCAGTACTTC. Amino acids: CASSPTGAEQYF.

The chain is built from TRBV2 and TRBJ2-7, with 8 positions matching TRBD2. Germline V gene data show CDR1 as SNHLY and CDR2 as FYNNEI. The CDR3 runs 16 residues. The trim removed 4 bases at V and 1 base at J, leaving 9 bases unmatched. This chain's CDR3 is CASSAQAGVGSYEQYF. The CDR3 DNA reads as TGTGCCAGCAGTGCCCAAGCGGGGGTCGGGTCCTACGAGCAGTACTTC.

The chain recombines TRBV7-9 with TRBJ2-1, with unresolved D. This CDR3 has 13 amino acids. V was shortened by 5 bases and J by 8 bases, with 13 bases between the two germline ends. Germline CDR1 is SEHNR and CDR2 is FQNEAQ (reference sequence). The CDR3 nucleotides read TGTGCCAGCAGCCAAGGCGGCTGGGATGAGCAGTTCTTC. Its translation is CASSQGGWDEQFF.

The J gene is TRBJ2-1, the V gene TRBV19; D is tentatively TRBD1 or TRBD2 (6 bases each). V was shortened by 2 bases and J by 9 bases, with 11 bases between the two germline ends. The germline V gene encodes CDR1 LNHDA and CDR2 SQIVND (reference sequence). CDR3 length: 13 amino acids. The CDR3 loop is CASSILGGTEQFF. The CDR3 nucleotides are TGTGCCAGTAGTATATTAGGGGGGACTGAGCAGTTCTTC.

The V call is TRBV9, the J call TRBJ2-1, with TRBD2 as a possible D gene (7 bases). The length of the CDR3 is 14 residues. Trimming took off 3 bases at V and 5 bases at J, with 12 bases between the two ends. Germline CDR1 SGDLS, CDR2 YYNGEE. This chain's CDR3 is CASSDPGGHNEQFF. For the CDR3, the DNA is TGTGCCAGCAGCGACCCCGGGGGGCACAATGAGCAGTTCTTC. The variable domain in full, with the rest retrieved from reference TRBV9 and TRBJ2-1, is DSGVTQTPKHLITATGQRVTLRCSPRSGDLSVYWYQQSLDQGLQFLIQYYNGEERAKGNILERFSAQQFPDLHSELNLSSLELGDSALYFCASSDPGGHNEQFFGPGTRLTVL.

The chain uses TRBV19 and TRBJ1-6; D is ambiguous. The length of the CDR3 is 13 residues. Germline lookup yields CDR1 LNHDA and CDR2 SQIVND (reference sequence). Trimming removed 5 bases at V and 3 bases at J, with 5 bases between. The CDR3 DNA reads TGTGCCAGTAGTTTGGGCTATAATTCACCCCTCCACTTT. Translation: CASSLGYNSPLHF.

V usage is TRBV9 and J usage is TRBJ2-5; maybe TRBD2 (6 bases). CDR3 length equals 15 residues. From germline, CDR1 is SGDLS and CDR2 YYNGEE. V gave up 0 bases and J gave up 8 bases, with 17 bases separating them. This CDR3 is CASSVGGGTYETQYF. Here the CDR3 DNA reads TGTGCCAGCAGCGTAGGAGGCGGGACCTATGAAACCCAGTACTTC. Based on the CDR3 plus reference TRBV9 and TRBJ2-5, the full variable domain is DSGVTQTPKHLITATGQRVTLRCSPRSGDLSVYWYQQSLDQGLQFLIQYYNGEERAKGNILERFSAQQFPDLHSELNLSSLELGDSALYFCASSVGGGTYETQYFGPGTRLLVL.

This chain joins TRBV7-9 and TRBJ1-5; possibly TRBD1 for D (5 bases). CDR3 length: 15 amino acids. Germline values: CDR1 SEHNR, CDR2 FQNEAQ (reference sequence). Deletions cut 5 bases from V and 3 bases from J, with 14 bases between. CDR3 bases: TGTGCCAGCAGCCCCGGGACCGAGCCCAATCAGCCCCAGCATTTT. Its protein product is CASSPGTEPNQPQHF.

The chain joins TRBV6-1 to TRBJ1-2, with D hard to call. From germline, CDR1 is MNHNS and CDR2 SASEGT. The V end lost 7 bases, the J end lost 4 bases, and 13 bases lay between the germline ends. This CDR3 contains 13 residues. The DNA for the CDR3 is TGTGCCAGCATTCCTGACGAGGGCTATGGCTACACCTTC. Its protein is CASIPDEGYGYTF.

The chain uses TRBV5-6 and TRBJ1-3; tentative D call: TRBD1 (6 bases). The CDR3 contains 14 residues. Trimming left V 4 bases short and J 4 bases short, with 12 bases between. Germline-derived CDR1 and CDR2 are SGHDT and YYEEEE. The DNA for the CDR3 is TGTGCCAGCAGCCTGGGGACACCCGGAAACACCATATATTTT. Translating gives CASSLGTPGNTIYF.

The rearrangement uses TRBV7-9 and TRBJ1-2, with a weak D call TRBD1 (6 bases). Trimming stripped 5 bases from V and 13 bases from J, with 20 bases between. The CDR3 sequence is 13 residues long. The V gene's germline CDR1 is SEHNR and CDR2 FQNEAQ (reference sequence). CDR3 loop: CASSPPGGFRGTF. The CDR3 region has the DNA TGTGCCAGCAGCCCGCCCGGGGGCTTTCGTGGCACCTTC. The complete variable domain, with remaining parts taken from reference TRBV7-9 and TRBJ1-2, reads DTGVSQNPRHKITKRGQNVTFRCDPISEHNRLYWYRQTLGQGPEFLTYFQNEAQLEKSRLLSDRFSAERPKGSFSTLEIQRTEQGDSAMYLCASSPPGGFRGTFGSGTRLTVV.